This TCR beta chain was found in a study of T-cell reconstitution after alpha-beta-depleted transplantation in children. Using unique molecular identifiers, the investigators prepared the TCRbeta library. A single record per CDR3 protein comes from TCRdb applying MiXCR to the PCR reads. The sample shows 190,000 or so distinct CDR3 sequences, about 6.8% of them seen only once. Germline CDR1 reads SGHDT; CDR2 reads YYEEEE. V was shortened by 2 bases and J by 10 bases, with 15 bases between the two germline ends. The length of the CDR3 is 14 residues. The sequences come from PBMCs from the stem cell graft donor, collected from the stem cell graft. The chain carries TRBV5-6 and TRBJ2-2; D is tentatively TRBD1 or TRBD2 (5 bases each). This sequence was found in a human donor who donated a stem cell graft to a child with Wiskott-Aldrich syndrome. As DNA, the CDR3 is TGTGCCAGCAGCTTTGTCCGGGGCTACACGGAGCTGTTTTTT. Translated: CASSFVRGYTELFF.